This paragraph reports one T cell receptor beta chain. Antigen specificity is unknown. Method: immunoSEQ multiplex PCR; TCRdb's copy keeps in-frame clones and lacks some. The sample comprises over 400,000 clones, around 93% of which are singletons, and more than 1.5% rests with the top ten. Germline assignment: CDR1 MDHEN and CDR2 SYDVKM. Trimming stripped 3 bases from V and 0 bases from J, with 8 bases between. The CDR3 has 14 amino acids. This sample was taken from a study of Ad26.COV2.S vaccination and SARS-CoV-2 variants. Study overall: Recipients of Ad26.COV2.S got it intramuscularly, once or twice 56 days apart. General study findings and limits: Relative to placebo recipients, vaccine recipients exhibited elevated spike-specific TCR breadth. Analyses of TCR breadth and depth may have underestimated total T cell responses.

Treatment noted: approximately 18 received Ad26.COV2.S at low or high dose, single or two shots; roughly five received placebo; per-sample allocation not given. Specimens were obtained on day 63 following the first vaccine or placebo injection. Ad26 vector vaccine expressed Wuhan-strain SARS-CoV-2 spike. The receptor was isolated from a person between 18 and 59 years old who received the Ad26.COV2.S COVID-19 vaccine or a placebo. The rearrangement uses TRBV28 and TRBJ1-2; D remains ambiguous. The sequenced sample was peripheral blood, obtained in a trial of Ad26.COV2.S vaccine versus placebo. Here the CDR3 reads CASSLLSPNYGYTF. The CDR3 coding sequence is TGTGCCAGCAGTTTGCTGAGCCCTAACTATGGCTACACCTTC.